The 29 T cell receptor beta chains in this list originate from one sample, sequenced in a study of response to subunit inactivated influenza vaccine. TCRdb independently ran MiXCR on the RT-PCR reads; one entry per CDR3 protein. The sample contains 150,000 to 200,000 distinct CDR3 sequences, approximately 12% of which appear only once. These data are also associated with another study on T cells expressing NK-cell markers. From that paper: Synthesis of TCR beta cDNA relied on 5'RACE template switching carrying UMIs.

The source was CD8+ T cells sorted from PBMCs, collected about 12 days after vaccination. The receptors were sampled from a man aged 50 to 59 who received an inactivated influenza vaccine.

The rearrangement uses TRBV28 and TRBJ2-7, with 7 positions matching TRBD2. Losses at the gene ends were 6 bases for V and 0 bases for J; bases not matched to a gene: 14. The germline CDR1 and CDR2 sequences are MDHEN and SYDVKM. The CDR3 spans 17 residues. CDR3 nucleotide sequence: TGTGCCAGCAGGGGCCTCGGGGAGGGGCTCTTCTCCTACGAGCAGTACTTC. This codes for CASRGLGEGLFSYEQYF.

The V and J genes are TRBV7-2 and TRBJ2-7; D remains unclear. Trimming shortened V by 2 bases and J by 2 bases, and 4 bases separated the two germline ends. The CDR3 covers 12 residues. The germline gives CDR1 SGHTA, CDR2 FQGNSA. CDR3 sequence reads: CASSLSTYEQYF. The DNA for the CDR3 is TGTGCCAGCAGCTTATCGACCTACGAGCAGTACTTC.

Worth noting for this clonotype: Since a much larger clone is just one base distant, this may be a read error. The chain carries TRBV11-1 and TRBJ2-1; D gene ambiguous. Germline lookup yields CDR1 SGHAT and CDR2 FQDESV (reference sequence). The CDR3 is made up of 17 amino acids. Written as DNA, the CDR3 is TGTTCCAGCAGCTTAGTCGTATCGGAGATGTCTCGCAATGAGCAGTTCTTC. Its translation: CSSSLVVSEMSRNEQFF. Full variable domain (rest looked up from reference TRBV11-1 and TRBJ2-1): EAEVAQSPRYKITEKSQAVAFWCDPISGHATLYWYRQILGQGPELLVQFQDESVVDDSQLPKDRFSAERLKGVDSTLKIQPAELGDSAMYLCSSSLVVSEMSRNEQFFGPGTRLTVL.

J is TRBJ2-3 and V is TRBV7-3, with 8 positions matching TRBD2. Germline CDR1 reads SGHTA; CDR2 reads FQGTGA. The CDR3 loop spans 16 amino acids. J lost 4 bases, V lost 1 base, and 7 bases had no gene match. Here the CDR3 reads CASSLIAGRDSDTQYF. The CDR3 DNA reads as TGTGCCAGCAGCTTAATTGCCGGGAGGGATTCAGATACGCAGTATTTT.

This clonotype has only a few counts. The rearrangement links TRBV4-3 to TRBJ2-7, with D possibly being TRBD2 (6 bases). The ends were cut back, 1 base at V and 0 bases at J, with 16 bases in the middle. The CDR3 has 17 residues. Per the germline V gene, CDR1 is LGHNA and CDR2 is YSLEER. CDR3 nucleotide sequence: TGCGCCAGCAGCCAAGTTCACGGAGGGACCGGCTCCTACGAGCAGTACTTC. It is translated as CASSQVHGGTGSYEQYF.

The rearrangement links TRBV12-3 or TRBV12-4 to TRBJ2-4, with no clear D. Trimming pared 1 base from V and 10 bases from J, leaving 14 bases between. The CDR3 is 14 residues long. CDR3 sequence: CASSLDDWGAIQYF. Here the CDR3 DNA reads TGTGCCAGCAGTTTAGATGATTGGGGTGCGATTCAGTACTTC.

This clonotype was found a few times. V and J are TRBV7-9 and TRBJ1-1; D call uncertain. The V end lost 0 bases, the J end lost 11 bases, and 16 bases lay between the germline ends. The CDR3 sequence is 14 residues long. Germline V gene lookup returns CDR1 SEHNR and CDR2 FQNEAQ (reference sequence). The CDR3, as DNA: TGTGCCAGCAGCTTAGCGTGGCTCCCGGAGGGTGCTTTCTTT. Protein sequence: CASSLAWLPEGAFF.

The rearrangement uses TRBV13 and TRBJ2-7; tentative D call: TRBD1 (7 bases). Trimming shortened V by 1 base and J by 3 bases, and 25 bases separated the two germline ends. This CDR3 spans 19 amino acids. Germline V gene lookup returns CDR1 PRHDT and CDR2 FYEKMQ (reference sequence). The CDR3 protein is CASSLASGQGGGSRYEQYF. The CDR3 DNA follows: TGTGCCAGCAGCTTAGCCTCTGGGCAGGGGGGCGGTTCGCGCTACGAGCAGTACTTC.

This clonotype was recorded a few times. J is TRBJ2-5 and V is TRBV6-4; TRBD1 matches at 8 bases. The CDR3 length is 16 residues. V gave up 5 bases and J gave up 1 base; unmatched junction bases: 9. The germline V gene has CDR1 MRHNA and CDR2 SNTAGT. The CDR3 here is CASSQPGQALQETQYF. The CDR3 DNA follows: TGTGCCAGCAGTCAGCCGGGACAGGCCCTCCAAGAGACCCAGTACTTC.

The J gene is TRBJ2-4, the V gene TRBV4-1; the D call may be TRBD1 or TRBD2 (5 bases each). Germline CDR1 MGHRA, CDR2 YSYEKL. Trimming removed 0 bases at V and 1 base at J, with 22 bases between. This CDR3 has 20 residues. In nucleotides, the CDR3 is TGCGCCAGCAGCCAAGACCCGGGCACTTTGAGGGGTTTCGCCAAAAACATTCAGTACTTC. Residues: CASSQDPGTLRGFAKNIQYF.

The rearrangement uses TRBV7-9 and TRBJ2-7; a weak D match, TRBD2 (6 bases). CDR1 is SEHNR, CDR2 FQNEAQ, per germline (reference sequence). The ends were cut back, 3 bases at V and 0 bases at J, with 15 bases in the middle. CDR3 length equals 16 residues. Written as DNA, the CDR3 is TGTGCCAGCAGCTTTTTCGGGGGAAGTAGCTCCTACGAGCAGTACTTC. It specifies CASSFFGGSSSYEQYF.

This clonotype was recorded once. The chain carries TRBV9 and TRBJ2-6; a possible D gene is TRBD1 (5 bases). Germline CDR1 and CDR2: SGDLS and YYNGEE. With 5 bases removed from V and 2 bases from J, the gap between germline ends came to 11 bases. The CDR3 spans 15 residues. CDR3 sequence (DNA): TGTGCCAGCAGAGGGGTTGGAGCTGGGGCCAACGTCCTGACTTTC. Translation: CASRGVGAGANVLTF.

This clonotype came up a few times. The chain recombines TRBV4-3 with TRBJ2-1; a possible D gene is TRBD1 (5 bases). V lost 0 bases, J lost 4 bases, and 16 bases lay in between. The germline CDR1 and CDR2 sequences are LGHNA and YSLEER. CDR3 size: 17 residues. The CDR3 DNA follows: TGCGCCAGCAGCCAAGAAGGCTGGCAGGGCCATTACAATGAGCAGTTCTTC. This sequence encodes CASSQEGWQGHYNEQFF.

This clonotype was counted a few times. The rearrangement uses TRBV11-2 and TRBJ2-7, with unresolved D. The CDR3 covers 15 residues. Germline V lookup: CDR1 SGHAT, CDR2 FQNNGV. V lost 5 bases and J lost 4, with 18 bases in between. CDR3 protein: CASSPKTLTFYEQYF. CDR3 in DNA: TGTGCCAGCAGCCCCAAGACACTCACGTTTTACGAGCAGTACTTC.

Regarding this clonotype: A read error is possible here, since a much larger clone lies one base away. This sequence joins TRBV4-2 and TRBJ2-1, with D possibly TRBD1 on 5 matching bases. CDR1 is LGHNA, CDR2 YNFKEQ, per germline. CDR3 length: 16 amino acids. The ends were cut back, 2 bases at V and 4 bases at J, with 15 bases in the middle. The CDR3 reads CASSQPSQGYYNEQFF. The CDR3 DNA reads TGTGCCAGCAGCCAACCCTCGCAGGGATATTACAATGAGCAGTTCTTC.

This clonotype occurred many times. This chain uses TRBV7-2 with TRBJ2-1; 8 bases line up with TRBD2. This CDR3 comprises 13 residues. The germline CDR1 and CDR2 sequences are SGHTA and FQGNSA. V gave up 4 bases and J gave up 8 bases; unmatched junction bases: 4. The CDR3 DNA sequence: TGTGCCAGCAGCTCCAGCGGGAGCTATGAGCAGTTCTTC. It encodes CASSSSGSYEQFF.

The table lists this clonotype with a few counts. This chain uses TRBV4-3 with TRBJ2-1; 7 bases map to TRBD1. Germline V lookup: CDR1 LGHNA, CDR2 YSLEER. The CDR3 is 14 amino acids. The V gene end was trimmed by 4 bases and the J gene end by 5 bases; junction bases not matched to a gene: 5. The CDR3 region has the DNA TGCGCCAGCAGCCCCGACAGGGTGCACAATGAGCAGTTCTTC. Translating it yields CASSPDRVHNEQFF.

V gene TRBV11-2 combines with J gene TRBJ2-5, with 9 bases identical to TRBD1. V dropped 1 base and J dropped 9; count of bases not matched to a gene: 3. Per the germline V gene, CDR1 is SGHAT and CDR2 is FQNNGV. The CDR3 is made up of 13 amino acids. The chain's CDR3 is CASSLGWDRAQYF. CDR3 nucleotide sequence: TGTGCCAGCAGCTTAGGATGGGACAGGGCCCAGTACTTC.

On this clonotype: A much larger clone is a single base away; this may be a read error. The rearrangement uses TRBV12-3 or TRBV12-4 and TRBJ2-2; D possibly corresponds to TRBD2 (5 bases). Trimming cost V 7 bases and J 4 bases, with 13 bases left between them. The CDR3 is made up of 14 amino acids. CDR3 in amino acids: CASTINRGTGELFF. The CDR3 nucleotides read TGTGCCAGCACAATTAATCGGGGCACCGGGGAGCTGTTTTTT.

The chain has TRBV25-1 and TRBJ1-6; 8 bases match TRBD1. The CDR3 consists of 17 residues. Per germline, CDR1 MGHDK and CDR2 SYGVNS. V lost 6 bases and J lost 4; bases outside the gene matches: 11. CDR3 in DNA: TGTGCCAGCAGCGTACCGGGACAGGCGTTATATAATTCACCCCTCCACTTT. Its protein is CASSVPGQALYNSPLHF.

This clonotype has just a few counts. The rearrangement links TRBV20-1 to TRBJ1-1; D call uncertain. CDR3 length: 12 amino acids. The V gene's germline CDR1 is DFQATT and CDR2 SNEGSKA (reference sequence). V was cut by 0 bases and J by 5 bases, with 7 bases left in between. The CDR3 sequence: CSARESWTEAFF. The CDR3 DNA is TGCAGTGCTAGAGAGAGCTGGACTGAAGCTTTCTTT.

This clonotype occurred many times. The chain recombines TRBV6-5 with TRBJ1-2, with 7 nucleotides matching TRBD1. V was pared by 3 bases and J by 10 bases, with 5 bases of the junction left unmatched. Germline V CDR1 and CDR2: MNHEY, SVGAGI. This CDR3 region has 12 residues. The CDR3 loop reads CASSYKTGHYTF. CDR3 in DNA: TGTGCCAGCAGTTATAAGACAGGGCACTACACCTTC.

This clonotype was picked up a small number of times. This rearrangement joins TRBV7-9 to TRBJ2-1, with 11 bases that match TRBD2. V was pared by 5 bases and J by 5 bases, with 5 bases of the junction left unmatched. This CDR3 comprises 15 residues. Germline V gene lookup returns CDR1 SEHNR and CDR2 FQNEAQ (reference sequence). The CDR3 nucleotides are TGTGCCAGCAGCCGCGGGACTAGCGGAAACAATGAGCAGTTCTTC. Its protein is CASSRGTSGNNEQFF. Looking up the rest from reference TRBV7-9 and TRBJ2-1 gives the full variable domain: DTGVSQNPRHKITKRGQNVTFRCDPISEHNRLYWYRQTLGQGPEFLTYFQNEAQLEKSRLLSDRFSAERPKGSFSTLEIQRTEQGDSAMYLCASSRGTSGNNEQFFGPGTRLTVL.

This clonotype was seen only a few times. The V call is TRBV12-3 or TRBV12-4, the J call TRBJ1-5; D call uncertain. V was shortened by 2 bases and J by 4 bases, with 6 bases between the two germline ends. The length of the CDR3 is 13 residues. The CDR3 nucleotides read TGTGCCAGCAGTTTATGGTGGAATCAGCCCCAGCATTTT. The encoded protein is CASSLWWNQPQHF.

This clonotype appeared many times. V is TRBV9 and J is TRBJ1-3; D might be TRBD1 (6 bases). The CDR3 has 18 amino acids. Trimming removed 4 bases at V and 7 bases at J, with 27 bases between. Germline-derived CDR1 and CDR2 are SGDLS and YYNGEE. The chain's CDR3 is CASSTQPITGGAGNTIYF. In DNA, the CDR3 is TGTGCCAGCAGCACCCAACCAATTACGGGGGGCGCCGGGAACACCATATATTTT. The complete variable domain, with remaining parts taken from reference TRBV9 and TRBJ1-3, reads DSGVTQTPKHLITATGQRVTLRCSPRSGDLSVYWYQQSLDQGLQFLIQYYNGEERAKGNILERFSAQQFPDLHSELNLSSLELGDSALYFCASSTQPITGGAGNTIYFGEGSWLTVV.

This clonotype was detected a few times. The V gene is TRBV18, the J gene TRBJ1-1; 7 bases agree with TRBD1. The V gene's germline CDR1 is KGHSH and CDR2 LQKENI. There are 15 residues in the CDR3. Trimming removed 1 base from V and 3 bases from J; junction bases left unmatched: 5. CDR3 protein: CASSPRRQGYTEAFF. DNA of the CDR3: TGTGCCAGCTCACCACGGAGACAGGGCTACACTGAAGCTTTCTTT.

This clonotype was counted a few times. Here the CDR3 DNA reads TGTGCCAGCAGTGCGACTAGCGGAGCTCACAATGAGCAGTTCTTC. Residues: CASSATSGAHNEQFF. The chain uses TRBV2 and TRBJ2-1, with 9 bases aligning to TRBD2. Unmatched junction bases numbered 6, after V lost 4 bases and J lost 5 bases. The CDR3 length is 15 residues. Germline V lookup: CDR1 SNHLY, CDR2 FYNNEI. Looking up the rest from reference TRBV2 and TRBJ2-1 gives the full variable domain: EPEVTQTPSHQVTQMGQEVILRCVPISNHLYFYWYRQILGQKVEFLVSFYNNEISEKSEIFDDQFSVERPDGSNFTLKIRSTKLEDSAMYFCASSATSGAHNEQFFGPGTRLTVL.

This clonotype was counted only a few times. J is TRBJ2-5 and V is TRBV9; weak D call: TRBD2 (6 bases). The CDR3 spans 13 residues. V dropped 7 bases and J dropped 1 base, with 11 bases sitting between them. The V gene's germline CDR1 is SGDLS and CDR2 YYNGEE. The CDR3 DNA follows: TGTGCCAGCCAGGATAGCGGCCAAGAGACCCAGTACTTC. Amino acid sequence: CASQDSGQETQYF. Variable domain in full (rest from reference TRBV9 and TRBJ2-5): DSGVTQTPKHLITATGQRVTLRCSPRSGDLSVYWYQQSLDQGLQFLIQYYNGEERAKGNILERFSAQQFPDLHSELNLSSLELGDSALYFCASQDSGQETQYFGPGTRLLVL.

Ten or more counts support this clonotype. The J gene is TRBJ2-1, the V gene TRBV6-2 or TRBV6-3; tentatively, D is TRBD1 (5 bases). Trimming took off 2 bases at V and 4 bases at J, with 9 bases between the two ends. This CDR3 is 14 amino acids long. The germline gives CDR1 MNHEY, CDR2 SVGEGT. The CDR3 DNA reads TGTGCCAGCAGTTACACCCAGGGTTACAATGAGCAGTTCTTC. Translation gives CASSYTQGYNEQFF.